The clone carrying this T cell receptor beta chain was recorded a few times. The sample has other DNA sequences that encode this CDR3 too. This sample was taken from a study of TIL therapy for anti-PD-1-resistant metastatic lung cancer. Time point indicated: pre-treatment sample, taken before nivolumab and TIL therapy. The V gene lost 0 bases and the J gene lost 4 bases, with 3 bases spanning the gap. CDR1 and CDR2 (germline): LNHNV, YYDKDF (reference sequence). This CDR3 contains 12 residues. This was the immunoSEQ v3 assay. Sequencing used immunoSEQ multiplex PCR; TCRdb keeps in-frame clones, though not all of them. Of about 36,000 clones in the sample, around 70% were seen once.

The sequences come from blood, collected at baseline. The J gene is TRBJ2-5, the V gene TRBV15, with D unclear. The sequence came from a person aged 25-80 years with non-small cell lung cancer. In DNA, the CDR3 is TGTGCCACCAGCAGAGATGGAGAGACCCAGTACTTC. Encoded protein: CATSRDGETQYF.